This T cell receptor (beta chain) was observed in a study of T cells after posttransplantation cyclophosphamide. The study, taken as a whole, reports: Donor CD8+ memory clones often dominated recipient blood repertoires at later times.

The sample holds many counts of this clone. The antigen is not known. Produced via immunoSEQ multiplex PCR; TCRdb's table is partial and in-frame only. The repertoire consists of approximately 27,000 clones, none detected only once. V shed 4 bases, J shed 4 bases, and the junction held 9 bases outside the gene matches. This CDR3 has 16 residues. Germline loops: CDR1 MNHNY, CDR2 SVGAGI (reference sequence). This clonotype originated in a man in his fifties in good health, CMV-negative, and a related stem cell transplant donor. Specimen: PBMCs. The V gene is TRBV6-6, the J gene TRBJ1-2; 10 bases fit TRBD1. This chain's CDR3 is CASSSGQGSNLYGYTF. CDR3 sequence (DNA): TGTGCCAGCAGTTCGGGACAGGGGTCCAACCTCTATGGCTACACCTTC.